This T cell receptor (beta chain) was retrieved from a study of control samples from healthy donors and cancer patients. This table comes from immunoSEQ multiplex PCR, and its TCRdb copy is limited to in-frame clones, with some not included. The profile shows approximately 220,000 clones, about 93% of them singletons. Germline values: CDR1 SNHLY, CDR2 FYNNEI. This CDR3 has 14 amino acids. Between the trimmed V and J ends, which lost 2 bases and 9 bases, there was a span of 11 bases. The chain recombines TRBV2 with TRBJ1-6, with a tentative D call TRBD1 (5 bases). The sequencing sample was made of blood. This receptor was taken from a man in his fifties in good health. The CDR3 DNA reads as TGTGCCAGCAGTGAACAGGGCCGGATTTCACCCCTCCACTTT. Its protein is CASSEQGRISPLHF. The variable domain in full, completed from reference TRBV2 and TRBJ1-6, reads EPEVTQTPSHQVTQMGQEVILRCVPISNHLYFYWYRQILGQKVEFLVSFYNNEISEKSEIFDDQFSVERPDGSNFTLKIRSTKLEDSAMYFCASSEQGRISPLHFGNGTRLTVT.